The 20 T cell receptor gamma chains in this list originate from one sample, sequenced in a study of γδ T cells in repeated Plasmodium falciparum infection. Vgamma9/Vdelta2+ and Vdelta2-negative gammadelta T cells were flow-sorted from PBMC for bulk sequencing. TCRdb reprocessed the multiplex PCR reads using CATT. The repertoire holds approximately 28,000 gamma-chain clones, less than 3.5% seen once, with 30% to 35% in the top ten. Sequenced input: gamma-delta T cells from blood. These receptors were collected from a pool of human donors (malaria-infected and uninfected, not separated).

This clone was counted ten times or more. TCRdb attributes to this sequence the protein of a much larger clone, which differs from the DNA translation at residue 6; a read error is likely, and the protein displayed is translated from the DNA. This chain connects TRGV4 to TRGJ1 or TRGJ2. The germline gives CDR1 EGSTGY, CDR2 YDSYTSSV. This CDR3 is built from 14 residues. The V gene end was trimmed by 2 bases and the J gene end by 4 bases; junction bases not matched to a gene: 8. The CDR3 protein is CATWDVPGYYKKLF. The DNA of the CDR3 is TGTGCCACCTGGGATGTGCCTGGATATTATAAGAAACTCTTT.

This clone was recorded a few times. The mismatch at residue 9 between this DNA's translation and the TCRdb protein of a much larger clone likely reflects a read error; the protein shown is translated from the DNA. The chain is built from TRGV3 and TRGJ1 or TRGJ2. TCRdb does not report a J gene; here it was assigned by matching the DNA to germline references. Germline assignment: CDR1 VTNTFY and CDR2 YDVSTARD (reference sequence). The CDR3 extends over 13 amino acids. The CDR3 here is CATWDRGYCKKLF. The CDR3 DNA sequence: TGTGCCACCTGGGACAGGGGCTATTGTAAGAAACTCTTT.

In this sample, this clone turned up many times. This sequence joins TRGV9 and TRGJP2. The CDR3 has 15 amino acids. Per germline, CDR1 GITISATS and CDR2 ISYDGTV (reference sequence). Trimming cost V 2 bases and J 2 bases; bases outside gene matches: 5. The CDR3 here is CALWEARSSDWIKTF. CDR3 nucleotide sequence: TGTGCCTTGTGGGAGGCGAGAAGTAGTGATTGGATCAAGACGTTT.

This clone has only a few counts. Only one base separates this from a far larger clonotype, so it likely reflects a read error. No call exists for the J gene, whereas the V gene is TRGV4. The CDR3 extends over 13 amino acids. CDR1 and CDR2 (germline): EGSTGY, YDSYTSSV. In DNA, the CDR3 is TGTGCCACCTGGGATTCGAATTATTATAAGAAGCTCTTT. As protein: CATWDSNYYKKLF.

This clone has at least ten counts. The V and J genes are TRGV2 and TRGJ1 or TRGJ2. The junction had 5 bases not matched to a gene; V was cut back by 0 bases and J by 12 bases. The CDR3 loop spans 11 amino acids. The germline CDR1 and CDR2 sequences are EGSNGY and YDSYNSKV. The CDR3 loop reads CATWDGGRKLF. The DNA for the CDR3 is TGTGCCACCTGGGACGGGGGGAGGAAACTCTTT.

The CDR3 DNA is TGTGCCACCTGGATAGGAGGGGATTATAAGAAACTCTTT. Protein sequence: CATWIGGDYKKLF. The chain uses TRGV8 and TRGJ1 or TRGJ2. Here the J gene came from matching the DNA to germline, since TCRdb omits it. With V trimmed by 6 bases and J by 5 bases, 10 bases remained unmatched. The length of the CDR3 is 13 residues. Per the germline V gene, CDR1 is VENAVY and CDR2 is YDSYNSRV.

This clone was counted ten times or more. The protein TCRdb gives is from a much larger clone and does not agree with this DNA's translation at residue 10, likely a read error; the protein shown here comes from the DNA. This chain connects TRGV9 to TRGJ1 or TRGJ2. Because TCRdb records no J gene, it was assigned here through a match of the DNA to germline. The CDR3 spans 13 residues. Looked up from germline, CDR1 is GITISATS and CDR2 is ISYDGTV (reference sequence). The CDR3 sequence is CALWEGFAYRKLF. For the CDR3, the DNA is TGTGCCTTGTGGGAGGGCTTTGCTTATAGGAAACTCTTT.

This clone was seen ten or more times. The translation of this DNA and the TCRdb protein of a much larger clone differ at residue 9, probably owing to a read error; the protein shown here is translated from the DNA. The chain couples TRGV9 to TRGJ1 or TRGJ2. TCRdb records no J gene; here it was assigned by comparing the DNA to germline. The germline V gene encodes CDR1 GITISATS and CDR2 ISYDGTV (reference sequence). This CDR3 contains 16 residues. J lost 5 bases, V lost 0 bases, and 13 bases had no gene match. In DNA, the CDR3 is TGTGCCTTGTGGGAGGTGCACAATGTCGAAAATTATAAGAAACTCTTT. This codes for CALWEVHNVENYKKLF.

This clone was recorded at least ten times. A clone one base away is much larger, so this may be a read error. Other DNA sequences in the sample encode the same CDR3. This rearrangement joins TRGV3 to TRGJP2. Per the germline V gene, CDR1 is VTNTFY and CDR2 is YDVSTARD (reference sequence). CDR3 length: 12 amino acids. The CDR3 loop reads CATWDKGWIKTF. In DNA, the CDR3 is TGTGCCACTTGGGATAAAGGTTGGATCAAGACGTTT.

This clone was detected ten times or more. A single base is all that separates this from a far larger clone, so a read error is likely. The same CDR3 can be traced to other DNA sequences in this sample. The chain links TRGV5 to TRGJP2. TCRdb supplies no J gene; here it was assigned by aligning the nucleotide sequence to germline. CDR1 is VINAFY, CDR2 YDVSNSKD, per germline. The CDR3 has 15 residues. CDR3 sequence (DNA): TGTGCCACCTGGGACACAGATAGTAGTGACTGGATCAAGACGTTT. Amino acids: CATWDTDSSDWIKTF.

This clone occurred many times. This DNA translates differently at residue 7 from the TCRdb protein, which is that of a much larger clone; a read error is likely, and the protein shown is the DNA's own translation. The chain combines TRGV9 with TRGJP. The J gene, not given by TCRdb, was assigned here from a germline match of the nucleotide sequence. V gave up 0 bases and J gave up 4 bases; unmatched junction bases: 3. Germline V gene data show CDR1 as GITISATS and CDR2 as ISYDGTV (reference sequence). The CDR3 extends over 17 amino acids. The DNA for the CDR3 is TGTGCCTTGTGGGAGGTGATTCAAGAGTTGGGCAAAAAAATCAAGGTATTT. Translated: CALWEVIQELGKKIKVF.

This clone was detected many times. The mismatch at residue 15 between this DNA's translation and the TCRdb protein of a much larger clone likely reflects a read error; the protein shown is translated from the DNA. The CDR3 loop is CALWEVQGELGKKIRVF. For the CDR3, the DNA is TGTGCCTTGTGGGAGGTGCAAGGAGAGTTGGGCAAAAAAATCAGGGTATTT. The chain combines TRGV9 with TRGJP. Germline CDR1 and CDR2: GITISATS and ISYDGTV (reference sequence). This CDR3 is built from 17 residues.

This clone was recorded at least ten times. This CDR3 is also generated by other DNA sequences in the sample. The J gene has no call, while the V gene is TRGV4. This CDR3 region has 15 residues. Germline CDR1 and CDR2: EGSTGY and YDSYTSSV. The CDR3 sequence: CATWDYAAGDYKKLF. For the CDR3, the DNA is TGCGCCACCTGGGATTACGCCGCCGGGGATTATAAGAAACTTTTT.

This clone was picked up a small number of times. TCRdb has a much larger clone's protein, which differs at residue 6 from the translation of this DNA, likely because of a read error; what is shown is the protein translated from the DNA. This rearrangement joins TRGV9 to TRGJ1 or TRGJ2. TCRdb gives no J gene; it was assigned here by matching the DNA to germline. The CDR3 loop spans 15 amino acids. Trimming cost V 3 bases and J 3 bases; bases outside gene matches: 11. CDR1 and CDR2 (germline): GITISATS, ISYDGTV (reference sequence). The CDR3 is CALWEPSQPYYKKLF. As DNA, the CDR3 is TGTGCCTTGTGGGAGCCATCACAGCCTTATTATAAGAAACTCTTT.

On this clone itself: TCRdb's protein for this DNA is that of a much larger clone and differs from the translation at residue 16, likely a read error; the protein shown is the DNA translation. The chain recombines TRGV4 with TRGJ1 or TRGJ2. The CDR3 spans 18 residues. Germline V lookup: CDR1 EGSTGY, CDR2 YDSYTSSV. CDR3 sequence: CATWGVGVDGVNYYKELF. CDR3 nucleotide sequence: TGTGCCACCTGGGGAGTGGGGGTTGATGGAGTGAATTATTATAAGGAACTCTTT.

This clone was found a few times. One base separates it from a far larger clone, so it is likely a read error. Other DNA sequences within the sample encode an identical CDR3. This chain joins TRGV9 and TRGJP1. The J gene, left out of TCRdb, was set here by checking the DNA against germline. The CDR3 loop spans 15 amino acids. Germline V gene sequence: CDR1 GITISATS, CDR2 ISYDGTV (reference sequence). The CDR3 region is CALWELYTTGWFKIF. CDR3 sequence (DNA): TGTGCCTTGTGGGAGTTATATACCACAGGTTGGTTCAAGATATTT.

In its sample, this clone was seen many times. The J gene is TRGJ1 or TRGJ2, the V gene TRGV3. The CDR3 consists of 16 residues. CDR1 VTNTFY and CDR2 YDVSTARD come from the germline V gene (reference sequence). Germline trimming cut 0 bases from V and 2 bases from J; bases unmatched to any gene: 10. CDR3 region: CATWDRPASHYYKKLF. CDR3 nucleotide sequence: TGTGCCACCTGGGACAGGCCCGCCAGTCATTATTATAAGAAACTCTTT.

A note on this clone: This is likely an artifact of a read error, given a far larger clone one base away. For the V gene the call is TRGV9; the J gene has no call. Germline CDR1 GITISATS, CDR2 ISYDGTV (reference sequence). The CDR3 has 13 residues. The CDR3 loop is CALWEPNYYKKLF. DNA of the CDR3: TGTGCCTTGTGGGAACCGAATTATTATAAGAAGCTCTTT.

This clone was observed a few times. A far larger clone lies a single base away; this is likely a read error. No DNA is shown, since the ends of the CDR3 on it are uncertain; the CDR3 is the one TCRdb lists. Other DNA variants within this sample encode the same CDR3. The J gene was not called, though the V gene is TRGV5. Germline V gene lookup returns CDR1 VINAFY and CDR2 YDVSNSKD. The CDR3 contains 32 residues when both ends are counted. The CDR3 is CATWDRRRIIRNSLAVEQHWLSQVSIGRIQHF.

This clone was detected only a few times. The amino acid sequence in TCRdb belongs to a much larger clone and departs from this DNA's translation at residue 13, likely a sequencing read error; the sequence shown is translated from the DNA. The chain carries TRGV9 and TRGJP2. The J gene, not given by TCRdb, was assigned here from a germline match of the nucleotide sequence. The trim removed 3 bases at V and 10 bases at J, leaving 23 bases unmatched. The CDR3 runs 18 residues. Germline V lookup: CDR1 GITISATS, CDR2 ISYDGTV (reference sequence). The CDR3 protein is CALWEPPENLGGGWIKTF. CDR3 nucleotide sequence: TGTGCCTTGTGGGAGCCGCCCGAAAATCTCGGTGGTGGTTGGATCAAGACGTTT.